A single sample is the source of the 25 T cell receptor beta chains below, sequenced in a study of OX40 agonist ivuxolimab in advanced cancers. Assay: immunoSEQ multiplex PCR; the TCRdb copy retains only in-frame clones and omits some. The table lists about 60,000 clones, 65% to 85% of them singletons. Sequences were derived from CD4+ or CD8+ T cells sorted from blood, sampled in a trial of the OX40 agonist ivuxolimab. These TCRs come from an adult with an advanced solid tumor such as melanoma, head and neck, liver or kidney cancer.

This chain joins TRBV7-9 and TRBJ2-7; the D gene is possibly TRBD1 (5 bases). From germline, CDR1 is SEHNR and CDR2 FQNEAQ (reference sequence). The CDR3 runs 13 residues. V was cut by 1 base and J by 7 bases, with 11 bases left in between. CDR3 DNA sequence: TGTGCCAGCAGCTTAGGCAGGGCGTTGGAGCAGTACTTC. Translating gives CASSLGRALEQYF.

The sample holds one count of this clone. The chain carries TRBV6-6 and TRBJ2-5, with D tentatively TRBD1 or TRBD2 (5 bases each). The CDR3 length is 14 residues. Deletions cut 7 bases from V and 3 bases from J, with 15 bases between. Germline assignment: CDR1 MNHNY and CDR2 SVGAGI (reference sequence). The CDR3, as DNA: TGTGCCAGCACTCCTTGGGGGAAAGAAGAGACCCAGTACTTC. Its protein is CASTPWGKEETQYF.

The rearrangement joins TRBV7-8 to TRBJ1-3; tentative D call: TRBD1 (5 bases). The V and J ends lost 1 base and 0 bases respectively, with 13 bases between them. The CDR3 consists of 17 residues. Germline lookup yields CDR1 SGHVS and CDR2 FQNEAQ. This chain's CDR3 is CASSLGPGRLSGNTIYF. CDR3 coding DNA: TGTGCCAGCAGCTTAGGCCCGGGACGGCTCTCTGGAAACACCATATATTTT.

The rearrangement links TRBV5-4 to TRBJ2-1, with D unresolved. This CDR3 has 13 amino acids. V lost 7 bases, J lost 2 bases, and 10 bases lay in between. Looked up from germline, CDR1 is SGHNT and CDR2 is YYREEE (reference sequence). The CDR3 DNA reads as TGTGCCAGCGCGGTTGGCCCCTACAATGAGCAGTTCTTC. Its protein product is CASAVGPYNEQFF.

The gene calls are TRBV19 and TRBJ2-1; a weak D match, TRBD1 (5 bases). The V end was cut by 3 bases, the J end by 10 bases, with 13 bases between. Germline V gene lookup returns CDR1 LNHDA and CDR2 SQIVND (reference sequence). The CDR3 totals 13 residues. The CDR3 DNA is TGTGCCAGTAGTATCCCCCTCTCAGGGGAGCAGTTCTTC. Translated, it gives CASSIPLSGEQFF. The full variable domain, rest sourced from reference TRBV19 and TRBJ2-1, is DGGITQSPKYLFRKEGQNVTLSCEQNLNHDAMYWYRQDPGQGLRLIYYSQIVNDFQKGDIAEGYSVSREKKESFPLTVTSAQKNPTAFYLCASSIPLSGEQFFGPGTRLTVL.

The gene calls are TRBV19 and TRBJ1-2, with a possible D match to TRBD1 (6 bases). Germline lookup yields CDR1 LNHDA and CDR2 SQIVND (reference sequence). Trimming removed 7 bases at V and 5 bases at J, with 17 bases between. The CDR3 runs 14 residues. The CDR3 here is CASTPQGTLYGYTF. The DNA of the CDR3 is TGTGCCAGTACCCCACAGGGAACCCTTTATGGCTACACCTTC.

J is TRBJ2-5 and V is TRBV5-6, with 8 bases aligning to TRBD1. The CDR3 length is 14 residues. Germline V CDR1 and CDR2: SGHDT, YYEEEE. The V and J ends lost 3 bases and 5 bases, in that order; junction bases with no gene match: 6. The CDR3 here is CASSSQGARETQYF. The CDR3 DNA sequence: TGTGCCAGCAGCTCTCAGGGGGCGCGGGAGACCCAGTACTTC.

The chain uses TRBV6-5 and TRBJ2-3; D possibly matches TRBD1 or TRBD2 (6 bases each). Germline V gene sequence: CDR1 MNHEY, CDR2 SVGAGI. The V gene lost 4 bases and the J gene lost 0 bases, with 14 bases spanning the gap. This CDR3 contains 16 residues. The CDR3 DNA sequence: TGTGCCAGCAGTTTTCTAAGGGGGGCAAGCACAGATACGCAGTATTTT. Its protein product is CASSFLRGASTDTQYF.

This clone was picked up a small number of times. The chain has TRBV12-5 and TRBJ1-2; D perhaps matches TRBD1 (6 bases). CDR3 length: 12 residues. V lost 5 bases and J lost 8, with 12 bases in between. Germline V gives CDR1 LGHNT, CDR2 FRNRAP. CDR3: CASGLSRGGYTF. CDR3 DNA sequence: TGTGCTAGTGGTCTCTCCAGGGGAGGCTACACCTTC.

The chain carries TRBV5-6 and TRBJ1-2; unclear D gene. CDR3 length: 14 amino acids. Trimming stripped 0 bases from V and 3 bases from J, with 9 bases between. Germline V CDR1 and CDR2: SGHDT, YYEEEE. CDR3 sequence (DNA): TGTGCCAGCAGCTTGGCAAGGGTTGACTATGGCTACACCTTC. Protein sequence: CASSLARVDYGYTF.

CDR3 sequence: CASRAEINSPLHF. In DNA, the CDR3 is TGTGCCAGCAGGGCGGAAATTAATTCACCCCTCCACTTT. The V and J genes are TRBV6-1 and TRBJ1-6, with no clear D. There are 13 residues in the CDR3. V gave up 6 bases and J gave up 6 bases, with 9 bases separating them. CDR1 MNHNS and CDR2 SASEGT come from the germline V gene.

V and J are TRBV5-8 and TRBJ2-4; possible D gene TRBD2, 5 bases. V lost 2 bases, J lost 1 base, and 13 bases lay in between. CDR3 length equals 16 residues. Germline assignment: CDR1 SGHTS and CDR2 YDEGEE. CDR3 sequence: CASSFTLGAAKNIQYF. CDR3 DNA sequence: TGTGCCAGCAGCTTTACTCTGGGAGCTGCCAAAAACATTCAGTACTTC.

The chain employs TRBV6-5 and TRBJ2-7; TRBD1 aligns across 7 bases. The CDR3 is made up of 13 amino acids. V shed 5 bases and J 4 bases; nucleotides not matched to a gene: 5. Germline V CDR1 and CDR2: MNHEY, SVGAGI. In DNA, the CDR3 is TGTGCCAGCAGTCTGGACAGGACTTACGAGCAGTACTTC. As protein: CASSLDRTYEQYF.

This chain uses TRBV6-1 with TRBJ1-1; the D is unclear. The germline V gene has CDR1 MNHNS and CDR2 SASEGT. The CDR3 contains 13 residues. V lost 1 base to trimming and J lost 0 bases, with 3 bases between them. DNA for the CDR3: TGTGCCAGCAGTGAAGTTTTGAACACTGAAGCTTTCTTT. As protein: CASSEVLNTEAFF.

The CDR3 coding sequence is TGCAGCGTCGGAGGGGTTGCTGAGCAGTTCTTC. Protein product: CSVGGVAEQFF. This chain links TRBV29-1 with TRBJ2-1, with D maybe TRBD2 (6 bases). Germline CDR1 reads SQVTM; CDR2 reads ANQGSEA. V gave up 6 bases and J gave up 9 bases, with 12 bases separating them. CDR3 size: 11 residues.

The rearrangement joins TRBV5-1 to TRBJ1-2; D gene ambiguous. This CDR3 has 12 amino acids. CDR1 and CDR2 (germline): SGHRS, YFSETQ. The V end lost 3 bases, the J end lost 8 bases, and 11 bases lay between the germline ends. The DNA of the CDR3 is TGCGCCAGCAGCTACCAGACCCAGGGCTACACCTTC. It is translated as CASSYQTQGYTF.

V gene TRBV5-1 combines with J gene TRBJ1-6; TRBD1 is a possible D gene (5 bases). The CDR3 spans 14 residues. Germline V gene data show CDR1 as SGHRS and CDR2 as YFSETQ. Between the trimmed V and J ends, which lost 4 bases and 4 bases, there was a span of 9 bases. CDR3 nucleotide sequence: TGCGCCAGCAGCGACGGGACTTATAATTCACCCCTCCACTTT. This translates into CASSDGTYNSPLHF.

The chain is built from TRBV2 and TRBJ1-1; 7 bases line up with TRBD1. The trim removed 4 bases at V and 4 bases at J, leaving 9 bases unmatched. From germline, CDR1 is SNHLY and CDR2 FYNNEI. CDR3 length: 15 residues. Written as DNA, the CDR3 is TGTGCCAGCAGTGCCGTAGGACACAGGGGCACTGAAGCTTTCTTT. Protein: CASSAVGHRGTEAFF.

This chain joins TRBV7-7 and TRBJ2-1; D call uncertain. The CDR3 covers 14 residues. CDR1 SSHAT and CDR2 FNYEAQ come from the germline V gene (reference sequence). Trimming took off 5 bases at V and 7 bases at J, with 15 bases between the two ends. The CDR3 region has the DNA TGTGCCAGCAGCCCCCTCTTGAGAGGTAATGAGCAGTTCTTC. Residues: CASSPLLRGNEQFF.

Comments on this clone: Other nucleotide sequences in the sample specify the same CDR3. The chain combines TRBV2 with TRBJ1-2; 9 bases are shared with TRBD1. Germline V gene data show CDR1 as SNHLY and CDR2 as FYNNEI. V shed 6 bases, J shed 6 bases, and the junction held 5 bases outside the gene matches. This CDR3 region has 13 residues. The CDR3: CASRTQGADGYTF. The CDR3 DNA sequence: TGTGCCAGCAGGACACAGGGGGCGGATGGCTACACCTTC.

This sequence joins TRBV5-5 and TRBJ1-2; D is undetermined. The germline gives CDR1 SGHKS, CDR2 YYEKEE (reference sequence). Trimming shortened V by 6 bases and J by 4 bases, and 10 bases separated the two germline ends. The CDR3 extends over 12 amino acids. CDR3 in DNA: TGTGCCAGCACCTGGGAGGCCTATGGCTACACCTTC. Translation: CASTWEAYGYTF.

This chain joins TRBV6-5 and TRBJ2-7, with D possibly matching TRBD1 (5 bases). Germline CDR1 is MNHEY and CDR2 is SVGAGI. The CDR3 is made up of 13 amino acids. V was cut by 8 bases and J by 3 bases, with 14 bases left in between. This CDR3 reads CASSSQDNYEQYF. CDR3 coding DNA: TGTGCCAGCTCATCCCAGGACAACTACGAGCAGTACTTC.

The chain links TRBV5-4 to TRBJ2-3, with D uncertain. The germline V and J ends were trimmed by 2 bases and 1 base, with 5 bases remaining between them. The CDR3 has 13 amino acids. The germline V gene encodes CDR1 SGHNT and CDR2 YYREEE (reference sequence). The CDR3 DNA is TGTGCCAGCAGCTTCCCCGGCACAGATACGCAGTATTTT. Protein: CASSFPGTDTQYF.

The gene calls are TRBV18 and TRBJ1-5; D is perhaps TRBD1 (6 bases). Germline V gene data show CDR1 as KGHSH and CDR2 as LQKENI. Between the trimmed V and J ends, which lost 6 bases and 2 bases, there was a span of 11 bases. The CDR3 totals 14 residues. The CDR3 protein is CASSRGGGNQPQHF. In DNA form, the CDR3 reads TGTGCCAGCTCCCGAGGGGGGGGCAATCAGCCCCAGCATTTT.

The genes are TRBV19 and TRBJ2-1, with TRBD2 matching over 16 bases. The CDR3 has 19 residues. In germline, CDR1 is LNHDA, CDR2 SQIVND (reference sequence). The V and J ends lost 5 bases and 3 bases, in that order; junction bases with no gene match: 10. The CDR3 DNA follows: TGTGCCAGTAGTCAAGCCGGGACTAGCGGGGGGGCGATCTACAATGAGCAGTTCTTC. It specifies CASSQAGTSGGAIYNEQFF.